A selection of T cell receptor beta chains follows, all from one sample in a study of T cells in narcolepsy. The assay was immunoSEQ multiplex PCR, and TCRdb's table has in-frame clones only and misses some. The sample holds about 25,000 clones, about four fifths seen once. Sequenced sample: CD45RA- memory CD4+ T cells from PBMCs. These receptors originate from a human donor with narcolepsy. Both conserved end residues are part of each CDR3. The D gene is left open where the match is weak. Clone size appears in some rows only: once, few, many, or a class for an expanded clone.

TRBJ2-1 few TRBD2 TRBV5-1 TGCGCCAGCAGCTTGGGGCTAGCGGGAGGGGGTGAGCAGTTCTTC CASSLGLAGGGEQFF
TRBJ2-6 NA NA TRBV18 TGTGCCAGCTCACCACCGAGCTCTGGGGCCAACGTCCTGACTTTC CASSPPSSGANVLTF
TRBJ1-5 NA TRBD1 TRBV11-3 TGTGCCAGCAGCGTGGACAGGTCCCAGCCCCAGCATTTT CASSVDRSQPQHF
TRBJ2-5 NA NA TRBV7-2 TGTGCCAGCAGCTCGTGGGAGTCAGAGACCCAGTACTTC CASSSWESETQYF
TRBJ2-1 NA NA TRBV15 TGTGCCACCAGCAGAGTCATACTAGCAGACTCCTACAATGAGCAGTTCTTC CATSRVILADSYNEQFF
TRBJ2-5 NA TRBD1 TRBV11-2 TGTGCCAGCAGCTTAGGCAGGGGGGAGACCCAGTACTTC CASSLGRGETQYF
TRBJ2-7 NA NA TRBV5-1 TGCGCCAGCAGCTTCACAGGGAAACCGTCCTACGAGCAGTACTTC CASSFTGKPSYEQYF
TRBJ2-3 NA TRBD2 TRBV27 TGTGCCAGCAGGATAGCGGGGGGAGGAGATACGCAGTATTTT CASRIAGGGDTQYF
TRBJ1-4 NA TRBD1 TRBV19 TGTGCCAGTAGGAATCGACAGGGAATTAATGAAAAACTGTTTTTT CASRNRQGINEKLFF
TRBJ2-7 NA NA TRBV10-1 TGCGCCAGCAGTGCAGACAGAAGTGGGTCCTACGAGCAGTACTTC CASSADRSGSYEQYF
TRBJ1-4 NA TRBD1 TRBV7-6 TGTGCCAGCAGCCATGGGGACAGCCTCCGAGAAAAACTGTTTTTT CASSHGDSLREKLFF
TRBJ1-1 NA NA TRBV15 TGTGCCACCAGCAGAGATGTTGGACAATTGAACACTGAAGCTTTCTTT CATSRDVGQLNTEAFF
TRBJ2-3 NA TRBD2 TRBV7-3 TGTGCCAGCAGCTTAACGCCGACGGGGACTAGCTCGCAGTATTTT CASSLTPTGTSSQYF
TRBJ2-5 NA NA TRBV25-1 TGTGCCAGCAGTGGGTTCACAGGGAAAGAGACCCAGTACTTC CASSGFTGKETQYF
TRBJ1-1 NA NA TRBV6-1 TGTGCCAGCAGTGATAGTAGTGTGGGGACTGAAGCTTTCTTT CASSDSSVGTEAFF
TRBJ2-1 NA NA TRBV4-1 TGCGCCAGCAGCCAAGATGAGAGCTCCTACAATGAGCAGTTCTTC CASSQDESSYNEQFF
TRBJ1-4 NA NA TRBV28 TGTGCCAGCAGTTTAGGGCATCCGGAAAAACTGTTTTTT CASSLGHPEKLFF
TRBJ2-1 NA TRBD1 TRBV5-1 TGCGCCAGCAGCTCCCATGGGACAGGGGGCGATGAGCAGTTCTTC CASSSHGTGGDEQFF
TRBJ2-7 NA NA TRBV11-1 TGTGCCAGCAGCCGACAGACTCGGGCGGGACCCGCCAACTACGAGCAGTACTTC CASSRQTRAGPANYEQYF
TRBJ1-5 NA NA TRBV28 TGTGCCAGCAGTTTAGGGGCGGCAGCTCGGGGGCCCCAGCATTTT CASSLGAAARGPQHF
TRBJ2-1 NA TRBD2 TRBV7-2 TGTGCCAGCAGCTTGAGGCGGGGGGGCGGAAATGAGCAGTTCTTC CASSLRRGGGNEQFF
TRBJ2-7 NA TRBD1 TRBV4-2 TGTGCCAGCAGCCTCCCGGGACAGGGGGACTACGAGCAGTACTTC CASSLPGQGDYEQYF
TRBJ2-2 few NA TRBV21-1 TGTGCCAGCAGCGCCGGGACAGGACACACCGGGGAGCTGTTTTTT CASSAGTGHTGELFF